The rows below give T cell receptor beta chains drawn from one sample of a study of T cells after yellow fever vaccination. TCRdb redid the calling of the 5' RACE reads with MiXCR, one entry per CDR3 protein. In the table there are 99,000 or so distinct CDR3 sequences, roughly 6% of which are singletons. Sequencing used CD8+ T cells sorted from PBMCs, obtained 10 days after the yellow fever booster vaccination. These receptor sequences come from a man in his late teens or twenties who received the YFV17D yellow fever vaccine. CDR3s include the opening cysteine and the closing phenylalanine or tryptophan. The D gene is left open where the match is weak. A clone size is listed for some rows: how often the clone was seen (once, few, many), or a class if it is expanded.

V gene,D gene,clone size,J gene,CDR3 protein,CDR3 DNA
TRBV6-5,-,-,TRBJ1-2,CASRGGDTPNYGYTF,TGTGCCAGCAGGGGGGGGGACACACCTAACTATGGCTACACCTTC
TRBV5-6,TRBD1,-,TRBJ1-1,CASRNDREGETEAFF,TGTGCCAGCAGGAACGACAGGGAAGGAGAGACTGAAGCTTTCTTT
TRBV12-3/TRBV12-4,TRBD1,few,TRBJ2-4,CASSKTGGGTKNIQYF,TGTGCCAGCAGTAAGACAGGGGGTGGAACCAAAAACATTCAGTACTTC
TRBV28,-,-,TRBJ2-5,CASSDLQETQYF,TGTGCCAGCAGTGACTTGCAAGAGACCCAGTACTTC
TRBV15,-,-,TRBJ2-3,CATGGRGALGDTQYF,TGTGCCACCGGGGGCCGGGGGGCCCTAGGTGATACGCAGTATTTT
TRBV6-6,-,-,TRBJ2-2,CASLQGNGELFF,TGTGCCAGCTTACAGGGTAACGGGGAGCTGTTTTTT
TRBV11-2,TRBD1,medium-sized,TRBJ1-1,CASSSPGGTARNTEAFF,TGTGCCAGCAGCTCCCCAGGGGGTACGGCAAGGAACACTGAAGCTTTCTTT
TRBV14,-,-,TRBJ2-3,CASSQSAGQPTDTQYF,TGTGCCAGCAGCCAGTCGGCGGGGCAACCTACAGATACGCAGTATTTT
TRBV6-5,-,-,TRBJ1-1,CASGARLGTEAFF,TGTGCCAGCGGTGCGCGGCTAGGCACTGAAGCTTTCTTT
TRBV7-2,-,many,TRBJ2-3,CASSLEPGRAADTQYF,TGTGCCAGCAGCTTAGAACCGGGAAGGGCCGCAGATACGCAGTATTTT
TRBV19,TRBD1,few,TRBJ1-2,CATQGQAPYGYTF,TGTGCCACCCAGGGACAGGCCCCCTATGGCTACACCTTC
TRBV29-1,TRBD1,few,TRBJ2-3,CSVDSGQGADTQYF,TGCAGCGTTGATTCGGGACAGGGGGCAGATACGCAGTATTTT
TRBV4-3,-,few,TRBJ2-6,CASSQEGSLAGANVLTF,TGCGCCAGCAGCCAAGAGGGATCCCTCGCTGGGGCCAACGTCCTGACTTTC
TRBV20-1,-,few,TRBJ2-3,CSARDRDQSTDTQYF,TGCAGTGCTAGAGATAGGGACCAGAGCACAGATACGCAGTATTTT
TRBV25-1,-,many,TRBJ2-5,CASSEGKTQYF,TGTGCCAGCAGTGAGGGGAAGACCCAGTACTTC
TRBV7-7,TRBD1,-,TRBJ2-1,CASSLAGGPHNEQFF,TGTGCTAGCAGCTTAGCAGGGGGTCCCCACAATGAGCAGTTCTTC
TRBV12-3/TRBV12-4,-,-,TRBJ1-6,CASSLSGGNSPLHF,TGTGCCAGCAGTTTGTCCGGGGGTAATTCACCCCTCCACTTT
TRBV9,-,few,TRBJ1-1,CASSPDQGWEPGAFF,TGTGCCAGCAGCCCCGATCAAGGGTGGGAACCCGGAGCTTTCTTT
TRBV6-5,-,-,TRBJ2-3,CASTPGGNTQYF,TGTGCCAGCACCCCAGGGGGGAATACGCAGTATTTT
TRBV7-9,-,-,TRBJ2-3,CASSTERTVSTDTQYF,TGTGCCAGCAGCACTGAGCGGACAGTCTCCACAGATACGCAGTATTTT
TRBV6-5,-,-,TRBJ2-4,CASSWGEGAKNIQYF,TGTGCCAGCAGTTGGGGAGAGGGAGCCAAAAACATTCAGTACTTC
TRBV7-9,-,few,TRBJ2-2,CASSSRDPGELFF,TGTGCCAGCAGCTCTCGGGATCCCGGGGAGCTGTTTTTT
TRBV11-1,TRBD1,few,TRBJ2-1,CASSFFDRGEQFF,TGTGCCAGCAGTTTTTTCGACAGGGGTGAGCAGTTCTTC
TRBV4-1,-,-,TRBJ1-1,CASSQDLGQINEAFF,TGCGCCAGCAGCCAAGATCTTGGCCAGATAAATGAAGCTTTCTTT
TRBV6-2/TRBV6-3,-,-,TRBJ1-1,CASSRGPHNTEAFF,TGTGCCAGCAGTCGCGGACCCCACAACACTGAAGCTTTCTTT
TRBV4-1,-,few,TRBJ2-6,CASRAGEFSGANVLTF,TGCGCCAGCAGGGCAGGGGAGTTCTCTGGGGCCAACGTCCTGACTTTC
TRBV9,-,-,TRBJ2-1,CASSPPPLMNEQFF,TGTGCCAGCAGCCCCCCCCCCTTGATGAATGAGCAGTTCTTC
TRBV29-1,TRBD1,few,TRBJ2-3,CSVERGQAFGSDTQYF,TGCAGCGTTGAAAGGGGACAGGCTTTCGGGTCAGATACGCAGTATTTT
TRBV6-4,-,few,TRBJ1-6,CASRATWGPGSPLHF,TGTGCCAGCAGGGCCACGTGGGGGCCGGGTTCACCCCTCCACTTT
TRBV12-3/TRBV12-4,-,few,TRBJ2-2,CASSPDHGELFF,TGTGCCAGCAGCCCGGACCACGGGGAGCTGTTTTTT
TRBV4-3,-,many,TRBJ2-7,CASSQEENLGRYEQYF,TGCGCCAGCAGCCAAGAAGAGAACCTGGGAAGATACGAGCAGTACTTC
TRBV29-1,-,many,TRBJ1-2,CSVESDNYGYTF,TGCAGCGTTGAGTCAGACAACTATGGCTACACCTTC
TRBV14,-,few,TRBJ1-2,CASSQDMTAYGYTF,TGTGCCAGCAGCCAAGATATGACAGCCTATGGCTACACCTTC
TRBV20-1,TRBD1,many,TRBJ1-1,CVGSGTGGGKVTEAFF,TGCGTAGGATCCGGGACAGGGGGGGGGAAGGTCACTGAAGCTTTCTTT
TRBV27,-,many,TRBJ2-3,CASSLFGQLDTQYF,TGTGCCAGCAGTTTATTCGGTCAGCTGGATACGCAGTATTTT
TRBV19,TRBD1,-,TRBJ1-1,CASWGQGDGGTEAFF,TGTGCCAGTTGGGGACAGGGGGATGGTGGCACTGAAGCTTTCTTT
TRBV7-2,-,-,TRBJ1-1,CASSQPAGLNSEAFF,TGTGCCAGCAGCCAACCGGCGGGGTTGAACTCTGAAGCTTTCTTT
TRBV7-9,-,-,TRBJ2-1,CASRVVLNGHEQFF,TGTGCCAGCCGGGTAGTCCTGAATGGCCATGAGCAGTTCTTC
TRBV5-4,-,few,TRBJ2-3,CASSFSGAPDTQYF,TGTGCCAGCAGCTTTTCAGGGGCCCCAGATACGCAGTATTTT
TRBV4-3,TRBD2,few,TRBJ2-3,CASAQSGRGLIDTQYF,TGCGCCAGCGCTCAATCAGGGCGGGGGTTGATAGATACGCAGTATTTT